This TCR beta chain was sequenced in a study of control samples from healthy donors and cancer patients. The assay was immunoSEQ multiplex PCR, and TCRdb's table has in-frame clones only and misses some. The table shows some 120,000 clones, with 80% to 90% occurring only once. This CDR3 is built from 14 residues. CDR1 SEHNR and CDR2 FQNEAQ come from the germline V gene (reference sequence). The V end lost 5 bases, the J end lost 5 bases, and 15 bases lay between the germline ends. The source is a woman in her fifties or sixties with colorectal cancer. Material: PBMCs. The J gene is TRBJ1-1, the V gene TRBV7-9; D possibly corresponds to TRBD1 (5 bases). The CDR3 is CASSPSGEGTEAFF. CDR3 sequence (DNA): TGTGCCAGCAGCCCTTCGGGGGAGGGGACTGAAGCTTTCTTT.